Shown below are 20 T cell receptor beta chains from a single sample sequenced in a study of OX40 agonist ivuxolimab in advanced cancers. Method: immunoSEQ multiplex PCR; TCRdb's copy keeps in-frame clones and lacks some. The table includes more than 65,000 clones, roughly 81% detected once. This material consisted of CD4+ or CD8+ T cells sorted from blood, taken in a trial of the OX40 agonist ivuxolimab. The origin of the receptors is an adult with an advanced solid tumor such as melanoma, head and neck, liver or kidney cancer.

The rearrangement joins TRBV13 to TRBJ1-3, with a tentative D call TRBD1 (6 bases). V gave up 6 bases and J gave up 3 bases, with 12 bases separating them. Germline CDR1 and CDR2: PRHDT and FYEKMQ (reference sequence). The CDR3 is 14 amino acids. The DNA of the CDR3 is TGTGCCAGCAGTATGGGGGGCGGTGGAAACACCATATATTTT. It is translated as CASSMGGGGNTIYF.

The V call is TRBV7-9, the J call TRBJ1-2, with D perhaps matching TRBD1 (5 bases). V shed 5 bases and J shed 8 bases, with 18 bases lying between them. The CDR3 covers 14 residues. Germline assignment: CDR1 SEHNR and CDR2 FQNEAQ (reference sequence). The CDR3: CASSHTGRFLGYTF. The CDR3 coding sequence is TGTGCCAGCAGCCATACGGGACGGTTTCTCGGCTACACCTTC.

The V gene is TRBV19, the J gene TRBJ2-3; unclear D gene. The germline V gene has CDR1 LNHDA and CDR2 SQIVND (reference sequence). V was shortened by 5 bases and J by 2 bases, with 14 bases between the two germline ends. The CDR3 length is 15 residues. The DNA of the CDR3 is TGTGCCAGTAGTCCGCGACCGATATCCACAGATACGCAGTATTTT. It translates to CASSPRPISTDTQYF.

V gene TRBV11-3 combines with J gene TRBJ2-5; tentatively, D is TRBD1 (6 bases). This CDR3 contains 16 residues. The V end was cut by 5 bases, the J end by 0 bases, with 16 bases between. Germline CDR1 SGHNT, CDR2 YENEEA. The CDR3 DNA follows: TGTGCCAGCAGCCCACGTGACAGGCCATACCAAGAGACCCAGTACTTC. It is translated as CASSPRDRPYQETQYF.

This chain links TRBV5-1 with TRBJ2-3, with a possible D match to TRBD1 (6 bases). Per the germline V gene, CDR1 is SGHRS and CDR2 is YFSETQ. Between the trimmed V and J ends, which lost 1 base and 0 bases, there was a span of 12 bases. The CDR3 is 16 residues long. CDR3 residues: CASSLMGAGSTDTQYF. CDR3 DNA sequence: TGCGCCAGCAGCTTGATGGGGGCCGGGAGCACAGATACGCAGTATTTT.

The J gene is TRBJ1-1, the V gene TRBV5-1; D uncertain. There are 13 residues in the CDR3. Trimming removed 4 bases from V and 5 bases from J, with 12 bases in between. Germline V CDR1 and CDR2: SGHRS, YFSETQ. CDR3 region: CASSQILSTEAFF. CDR3 DNA: TGCGCCAGCAGCCAGATTCTATCGACTGAAGCTTTCTTT. The full variable domain, in which reference TRBV5-1 and TRBJ1-1 provide the parts outside the CDR3, is KAGVTQTPRYLIKTRGQQVTLSCSPISGHRSVSWYQQTPGQGLQFLFEYFSETQRNKGNFPGRFSGRQFSNSRSEMNVSTLELGDSALYLCASSQILSTEAFFGQGTRLTVV.

The chain carries TRBV7-3 and TRBJ1-2; possibly TRBD1 for D (6 bases). Germline CDR1 SGHTA, CDR2 FQGTGA. The CDR3 totals 15 residues. Trimming cost V 2 bases and J 3 bases, with 13 bases left between them. The CDR3 coding sequence is TGTGCCAGCAGCTTAGGGGGGGCAATGGACTATGGCTACACCTTC. Protein sequence: CASSLGGAMDYGYTF.

The chain joins TRBV29-1 to TRBJ2-7, with 8 nucleotides matching TRBD1. CDR3 length: 13 amino acids. Germline V gene lookup returns CDR1 SQVTM and CDR2 ANQGSEA. The V segment lost 3 bases and the J segment 4 bases; nucleotides outside the gene matches: 5. The CDR3 loop is CSVDVTGAYEQYF. The CDR3 DNA follows: TGCAGCGTTGATGTGACAGGGGCTTACGAGCAGTACTTC.

This clone was detected only once. J is TRBJ2-2 and V is TRBV27, with D maybe TRBD1 (6 bases). The CDR3 extends over 17 amino acids. Germline assignment: CDR1 MNHEY and CDR2 SMNVEV (reference sequence). Trimming pared 5 bases from V and 5 bases from J, leaving 21 bases between. CDR3 bases: TGTGCCAGCAGTCCCCTACGCGCAGGGGTAAGAACCGGGGAGCTGTTTTTT. Translation gives CASSPLRAGVRTGELFF.

The chain combines TRBV21-1 with TRBJ1-3; the tabulated D call, TRBD1, remains unverified against the DNA. TRBV21-1 is designated a pseudogene. This CDR3 spans 16 amino acids. CDR3: CASSKVPGKYENTIYF. As DNA, the CDR3 is TGTGCCAGCAGCAAAGTACCAGGGAAATACGAAAACACCATATATTTT.

This sequence joins TRBV5-5 and TRBJ1-5, with a tentative D call TRBD1 (5 bases). V lost 1 base and J lost 0, with 8 bases in between. Germline-derived CDR1 and CDR2 are SGHKS and YYEKEE (reference sequence). There are 15 residues in the CDR3. The CDR3 is CASSLQGFSNQPQHF. The CDR3 DNA reads TGTGCCAGCAGCTTGCAGGGATTTAGCAATCAGCCCCAGCATTTT. The full variable domain, rest sourced from reference TRBV5-5 and TRBJ1-5, is DAGVTQSPTHLIKTRGQQVTLRCSPISGHKSVSWYQQVLGQGPQFIFQYYEKEERGRGNFPDRFSARQFPNYSSELNVNALLLGDSALYLCASSLQGFSNQPQHFGDGTRLSIL.

The chain recombines TRBV19 with TRBJ2-5, with a weak D call TRBD1 (7 bases). The CDR3 spans 15 residues. In germline, CDR1 is LNHDA, CDR2 SQIVND (reference sequence). The V and J ends lost 7 bases and 5 bases respectively, with 20 bases between them. The CDR3 coding sequence is TGTGCCAGTATGGGCGGGACAGTTTATCCTGAGACCCAGTACTTC. It specifies CASMGGTVYPETQYF.

This clone showed up just once. The chain links TRBV27 to TRBJ1-1, with D uncertain. The germline V and J ends were trimmed by 6 bases and 5 bases, with 22 bases remaining between them. This CDR3 is built from 16 residues. CDR1 MNHEY and CDR2 SMNVEV come from the germline V gene (reference sequence). The CDR3, as DNA: TGTGCCAGCAGCAGAGATCCCAACGCCCGGGTAACTGAAGCTTTCTTT. Protein sequence: CASSRDPNARVTEAFF.

The V gene is TRBV7-3, the J gene TRBJ1-1; D is unclear. The CDR3 consists of 13 residues. V gave up 5 bases and J gave up 8 bases, with 15 bases separating them. Germline loops: CDR1 SGHTA, CDR2 FQGTGA. This CDR3 reads CASSAQSVREAFF. In DNA form, the CDR3 reads TGTGCCAGCAGCGCCCAGAGCGTGAGGGAAGCTTTCTTT.

This clone was counted a single time. The chain couples TRBV9 to TRBJ2-3; D ambiguous. CDR1 is SGDLS and CDR2 is YYNGEE in the germline V gene. The CDR3 length is 16 residues. Trimming pared 1 base from V and 0 bases from J, leaving 12 bases between. In DNA form, the CDR3 reads TGTGCCAGCAGCGTATCCGGGCCTCCTAGCACAGATACGCAGTATTTT. The encoded protein is CASSVSGPPSTDTQYF.

The V call is TRBV20-1, the J call TRBJ1-2; possible D gene TRBD1, 5 bases. Trimming pared 6 bases from V and 11 bases from J, leaving 16 bases between. Germline V CDR1 and CDR2: DFQATT, SNEGSKA (reference sequence). The CDR3 is 11 amino acids. CDR3 protein: CSAFRGKGYTF. In nucleotides, the CDR3 is TGCAGTGCCTTCCGGGGGAAGGGGTACACCTTC.

The chain joins TRBV11-3 to TRBJ1-1, with no clear D. CDR1 is SGHNT and CDR2 is YENEEA in the germline V gene. V was shortened by 1 base and J by 3 bases, with 12 bases between the two germline ends. The CDR3 is 15 residues long. The DNA of the CDR3 is TGTGCCAGCAGCTTAGTTCCGGGATTTTACACTGAAGCTTTCTTT. This codes for CASSLVPGFYTEAFF.

The chain is built from TRBV29-1 and TRBJ1-4, with 7 bases that match TRBD1. This CDR3 is built from 12 residues. The germline CDR1 and CDR2 sequences are SQVTM and ANQGSEA. After removal of 5 bases from V and 6 bases from J, the junction contained 3 bases not matched to a gene. CDR3 sequence (DNA): TGCAGCGTTTCGCAGGGGGATGAAAAACTGTTTTTT. Protein: CSVSQGDEKLFF.

This chain joins TRBV9 and TRBJ2-5, with 7 positions matching TRBD2. V dropped 4 bases and J dropped 5; count of bases not matched to a gene: 11. CDR3 length: 15 amino acids. Germline V gene data show CDR1 as SGDLS and CDR2 as YYNGEE. CDR3 sequence: CASSPRAGVAETQYF. For the CDR3, the DNA is TGTGCCAGCAGCCCGAGGGCGGGAGTGGCGGAGACCCAGTACTTC.

The gene calls are TRBV19 and TRBJ1-1; D call uncertain. V gave up 8 bases and J gave up 1 base, with 17 bases separating them. Germline V gene sequence: CDR1 LNHDA, CDR2 SQIVND (reference sequence). This CDR3 has 15 residues. CDR3: CASHVTRPTNTEAFF. Written as DNA, the CDR3 is TGTGCCAGTCATGTCACCAGACCCACGAACACTGAAGCTTTCTTT.